The 29 T cell receptor beta chains below were found in one sample sequenced in a study of cytomegalovirus exposure and HLA in healthy donors. PCR involved 60 Vbeta and 13 Jbeta primers. Clones were read by immunoSEQ multiplex PCR, and TCRdb kept only the in-frame ones, dropping some. Among around 150,000 clones, around three fifths were seen once, and the ten largest hold approximately 1.7%. What was sequenced was PBMCs. The receptors here all came from a male donor in good health and CMV-seronegative.

The chain has TRBV5-6 and TRBJ2-3, with TRBD2 matching 9 bases. Germline CDR1 SGHDT, CDR2 YYEEEE. The J segment lost 3 bases and the V segment lost 3 bases, leaving 5 bases of the junction unmatched. The CDR3 sequence is 15 residues long. CDR3 sequence (DNA): TGTGCCAGCAGCTGGCGCGGGGGGGGAACAGATACGCAGTATTTT. Amino acids: CASSWRGGGTDTQYF. Full variable domain (remainder filled in from reference TRBV5-6 and TRBJ2-3): DAGVTQSPTHLIKTRGQQVTLRCSPKSGHDTVSWYQQALGQGPQFIFQYYEEEERQRGNFPDRFSGHQFPNYSSELNVNALLLGDSALYLCASSWRGGGTDTQYFGPGTRLTVL.

This clone was seen more than once but under ten times. The J gene is TRBJ1-2, the V gene TRBV5-1; 8 bases align to TRBD1. Per germline, CDR1 SGHRS and CDR2 YFSETQ. The length of the CDR3 is 16 residues. V was pared by 0 bases and J by 3 bases, with 7 bases of the junction left unmatched. Here the CDR3 DNA reads TGCGCCAGCAGCTTGGACAGGGGGGCCTTGGACTATGGCTACACCTTC. Its protein is CASSLDRGALDYGYTF.

The chain uses TRBV6-5 and TRBJ1-1; no definite D call. The CDR3 extends over 15 amino acids. From germline, CDR1 is MNHEY and CDR2 SVGAGI. The V end was cut by 4 bases, the J end by 4 bases, with 16 bases between. CDR3 sequence reads: CASSLWAGMGTEAFF. DNA of the CDR3: TGTGCCAGCAGTTTGTGGGCTGGAATGGGCACTGAAGCTTTCTTT.

This clone showed up just a few times. The rearrangement links TRBV5-1 to TRBJ2-1, with 8 bases lining up with TRBD2. With V trimmed by 4 bases and J by 6 bases, 6 bases remained unmatched. This CDR3 comprises 14 residues. In germline, CDR1 is SGHRS, CDR2 YFSETQ. Written as DNA, the CDR3 is TGCGCCAGCAGCCCAACGGGAGGGAGCAATGAGCAGTTCTTC. It encodes CASSPTGGSNEQFF.

A word on this clone: One end of the junction fails to match germline, which may point to a read error. This sequence joins TRBV30 and TRBJ1-2, with D perhaps matching TRBD1 (6 bases). Germline loops: CDR1 GTSNPN, CDR2 SVGIG (reference sequence). The CDR3 totals 14 residues. The CDR3 DNA reads TGTGCCTGGAGTGTGACAGGCGTAGGCTATGGCTACCCCTTC. Its translation: CAWSVTGVGYGYPF. Variable domain in full (rest from reference TRBV30 and TRBJ1-2): SQTIHQWPATLVQPVGSPLSLECTVEGTSNPNLYWYRQAAGRGLQLLFYSVGIGQISSEVPQNLSASRPQDRQFILSSKKLLLSDSGFYLCAWSVTGVGYGYPFGSGTRLTVV.

The V gene is TRBV5-1, the J gene TRBJ2-2, with a possible D match to TRBD2 (6 bases). This CDR3 region has 16 residues. Trimming cost V 0 bases and J 0 bases, with 9 bases left between them. Germline lookup yields CDR1 SGHRS and CDR2 YFSETQ. The CDR3 loop reads CASSLAGGANTGELFF. CDR3 in DNA: TGCGCCAGCAGCTTGGCCGGGGGAGCGAACACCGGGGAGCTGTTTTTT.

This sequence joins TRBV29-1 and TRBJ2-5; 8 nucleotides agree with TRBD2. The CDR3 length is 16 residues. The ends lost 3 bases at V and 2 bases at J; junction bases unmatched: 11. Germline CDR1 is SQVTM and CDR2 is ANQGSEA. The CDR3 reads CSVDRFQRGPQETQYF. The CDR3 DNA reads as TGCAGCGTTGATCGATTCCAGCGGGGGCCTCAAGAGACCCAGTACTTC.

As DNA, the CDR3 is TGTGCCAGCAGCCGCTACGTCACTAGCTCCTACGAGCAGTACTTC. Amino acids: CASSRYVTSSYEQYF. The chain is built from TRBV5-5 and TRBJ2-7; possibly TRBD2 for D (5 bases). With 4 bases removed from V and 0 bases from J, the gap between germline ends came to 14 bases. The CDR3 loop spans 15 amino acids. Germline values: CDR1 SGHKS, CDR2 YYEKEE (reference sequence).

The chain is built from TRBV7-9 and TRBJ1-1; TRBD1 might be the D (5 bases). Germline V lookup: CDR1 SEHNR, CDR2 FQNEAQ (reference sequence). The ends were cut back, 1 base at V and 4 bases at J, with 13 bases in the middle. The CDR3 extends over 15 amino acids. CDR3 coding DNA: TGTGCCAGCAGCTTAGAGCGCGGGGGTCCCACTGAAGCTTTCTTT. This sequence encodes CASSLERGGPTEAFF.

V usage is TRBV5-1 and J usage is TRBJ2-5; possibly TRBD2 for D (5 bases). CDR1 and CDR2 from the germline V gene are SGHRS and YFSETQ. CDR3 size: 14 residues. Deletions cut 4 bases from V and 2 bases from J, with 12 bases between. The CDR3 nucleotides read TGCGCCAGCAGCCTTGGACTGGAGCAAGAGACCCAGTACTTC. The encoded protein is CASSLGLEQETQYF.

The chain carries TRBV11-2 and TRBJ2-1, with D uncertain. The CDR3 loop spans 10 amino acids. The ends were cut back, 8 bases at V and 7 bases at J, with 6 bases in the middle. Looked up from germline, CDR1 is SGHAT and CDR2 is FQNNGV. Here the CDR3 reads CASGINEQFF. DNA of the CDR3: TGTGCCAGCGGCATTAATGAGCAGTTCTTC.

The gene calls are TRBV7-2 and TRBJ1-2; tentative D call: TRBD1 (5 bases). Trimming took 3 bases from V and 8 from J, leaving 16 bases between them. The germline V gene has CDR1 SGHTA and CDR2 FQGNSA. This CDR3 has 14 residues. The chain's CDR3 is CASSFRGTSSGYTF. The CDR3 DNA reads TGTGCCAGCAGCTTTAGGGGAACCTCTTCGGGCTACACCTTC. Combining the CDR3 with reference TRBV7-2 and TRBJ1-2 gives the whole variable domain GAGVSQSPSNKVTEKGKDVELRCDPISGHTALYWYRQSLGQGLEFLIYFQGNSAPDKSGLPSDRFSAERTGGSVSTLTIQRTQQEDSAVYLCASSFRGTSSGYTFGSGTRLTVV.

The rearrangement uses TRBV27 and TRBJ1-2; 9 bases match TRBD1. The length of the CDR3 is 14 residues. Germline loops: CDR1 MNHEY, CDR2 SMNVEV (reference sequence). The junction had 7 bases not matched to a gene; V was cut back by 5 bases and J by 6 bases. DNA for the CDR3: TGTGCCAGCAGTGACCTGGGACAGGGTCATGGCTACACCTTC. It translates to CASSDLGQGHGYTF.

The chain has TRBV7-2 and TRBJ2-7, with D possibly matching TRBD2 (6 bases). Germline lookup yields CDR1 SGHTA and CDR2 FQGNSA. Trimming left V 4 bases short and J 3 bases short, with 16 bases between. The length of the CDR3 is 15 residues. The CDR3 region is CASSSRKGGVYEQYF. CDR3 nucleotides: TGTGCCAGCAGCTCTCGCAAAGGAGGGGTCTACGAGCAGTACTTC.

This chain joins TRBV4-3 and TRBJ2-7; 7 nucleotides line up with TRBD1. The V gene's germline CDR1 is LGHNA and CDR2 YSLEER. V dropped 5 bases and J dropped 2; count of bases not matched to a gene: 9. The CDR3 sequence is 15 residues long. CDR3 coding DNA: TGCGCCAGCAGCTCCCGGGACAGAAGCCCCTACGAGCAGTACTTC. Its protein product is CASSSRDRSPYEQYF.

The CDR3 DNA sequence: TGTGCCAGCAGCGGGGGGGGAGTCTCTAGATATGGCTACACCTTC. It yields the protein CASSGGGVSRYGYTF. The gene calls are TRBV9 and TRBJ1-2; D may be TRBD1 (5 bases). Trimming stripped 3 bases from V and 5 bases from J, with 17 bases between. The CDR3 has 15 residues. The V gene's germline CDR1 is SGDLS and CDR2 YYNGEE.

This clone has more than one count but fewer than ten. The chain employs TRBV2 and TRBJ1-4; D is perhaps TRBD1 (6 bases). Germline V CDR1 and CDR2: SNHLY, FYNNEI. V was shortened by 2 bases and J by 7 bases, with 11 bases between the two germline ends. The CDR3 spans 14 residues. The CDR3 protein is CASSERGGAEKLFF. Here the CDR3 DNA reads TGTGCCAGCAGTGAACGAGGGGGGGCTGAAAAACTGTTTTTT.

V gene TRBV7-2 combines with J gene TRBJ1-4; TRBD1 aligns across 7 bases. In germline, CDR1 is SGHTA, CDR2 FQGNSA. J lost 8 bases, V lost 5 bases, and 8 bases had no gene match. The CDR3 consists of 14 residues. The CDR3 here is CASSRQGVGEKLFF. CDR3 coding DNA: TGTGCCAGCAGCCGACAGGGAGTTGGGGAAAAACTGTTTTTT.

The chain uses TRBV14 and TRBJ1-1, with 8 bases matching TRBD1. This CDR3 comprises 13 residues. The germline V gene encodes CDR1 SGHDN and CDR2 FVKESK. J lost 5 bases, V lost 7 bases, and 6 bases had no gene match. The chain's CDR3 is CASNLQGGTEAFF. As DNA, the CDR3 is TGTGCCAGCAACCTACAGGGGGGTACTGAAGCTTTCTTT.

The chain carries TRBV10-3 and TRBJ2-7; 8 bases map to TRBD1. Looked up from germline, CDR1 is ENHRY and CDR2 is SYGVKD. V lost 6 bases and J lost 6; bases outside the gene matches: 10. The CDR3 loop spans 14 amino acids. This CDR3 reads CAISWTGLEGEQYF. The DNA of the CDR3 is TGTGCCATCAGCTGGACAGGGTTAGAAGGCGAGCAGTACTTC.

The chain has TRBV7-3 and TRBJ1-1; D remains unclear. The V gene's germline CDR1 is SGHTA and CDR2 FQGTGA. The CDR3 covers 12 residues. Trimming took 5 bases from V and 6 from J, leaving 10 bases between them. The CDR3 bases are TGTGCCAGCAGCCCCCCGAGATCTGAAGCTTTCTTT. Amino acids: CASSPPRSEAFF.

On this clone itself: The germline gene is not matched at one end of the junction; a read error may be the cause. V usage is TRBV7-7 and J usage is TRBJ2-2, with D hard to call. The CDR3 runs to 13 residues. CDR1 is SSHAT, CDR2 FNYEAQ, per germline (reference sequence). The CDR3 reads CASSTRRTGELFF. Here the CDR3 DNA reads TGTGCTAGCAGCACACGCCGCACCGGGGAGCTGTTTTTT.

The rearrangement uses TRBV27 and TRBJ1-1; D perhaps matches TRBD1 (5 bases). Germline V gene data show CDR1 as MNHEY and CDR2 as SMNVEV (reference sequence). The germline V and J ends were trimmed by 4 bases and 1 base, with 13 bases remaining between them. The CDR3 spans 15 residues. The CDR3 DNA reads TGTGCCAGCAGTTCCAGACAGTTCCCGAACACTGAAGCTTTCTTT. This encodes CASSSRQFPNTEAFF.

This chain connects TRBV30 to TRBJ2-5; D call uncertain. The CDR3 contains 12 residues. V was trimmed by 3 bases and J by 4 bases, leaving 9 bases between them. Germline V lookup: CDR1 GTSNPN, CDR2 SVGIG (reference sequence). The CDR3 here is CAWSLIGETQYF. The CDR3 bases are TGTGCCTGGAGCCTGATCGGAGAGACCCAGTACTTC.

The chain recombines TRBV9 with TRBJ2-5; 9 bases match TRBD2. The germline V gene has CDR1 SGDLS and CDR2 YYNGEE. The CDR3 length is 15 residues. J lost 5 bases, V lost 0 bases, and 5 bases had no gene match. CDR3 residues: CASSVDGGGAETQYF. For the CDR3, the DNA is TGTGCCAGCAGCGTAGATGGCGGGGGGGCGGAGACCCAGTACTTC.

The table lists this clone with a few counts. The chain recombines TRBV6-6 with TRBJ2-2; D gene unclear. The CDR3 loop spans 14 amino acids. Looked up from germline, CDR1 is MNHNY and CDR2 is SVGAGI (reference sequence). Trimming left V 4 bases short and J 5 bases short, with 11 bases between. CDR3 residues: CASSLERWTGELFF. As DNA, the CDR3 is TGTGCCAGCAGTTTAGAACGGTGGACCGGGGAGCTGTTTTTT.

The V and J genes are TRBV2 and TRBJ2-4; 11 nucleotides align to TRBD2. The ends lost 5 bases at V and 2 bases at J; junction bases unmatched: 11. CDR1 and CDR2 (germline): SNHLY, FYNNEI. The CDR3 runs to 18 residues. This chain's CDR3 is CASSPISGGAVTKNIQYF. The CDR3 DNA sequence: TGTGCCAGCAGTCCTATTAGCGGGGGGGCCGTCACCAAAAACATTCAGTACTTC.

The J gene is TRBJ1-5, the V gene TRBV19; 9 bases line up with TRBD1. The CDR3 spans 15 residues. The V gene end was trimmed by 3 bases and the J gene end by 4 bases; junction bases not matched to a gene: 4. Germline V CDR1 and CDR2: LNHDA, SQIVND (reference sequence). CDR3 sequence: CASSIRQGVNQPQHF. CDR3 DNA: TGTGCCAGTAGTATCAGACAGGGGGTGAATCAGCCCCAGCATTTT. Based on the CDR3 plus reference TRBV19 and TRBJ1-5, the full variable domain is DGGITQSPKYLFRKEGQNVTLSCEQNLNHDAMYWYRQDPGQGLRLIYYSQIVNDFQKGDIAEGYSVSREKKESFPLTVTSAQKNPTAFYLCASSIRQGVNQPQHFGDGTRLSIL.

The chain combines TRBV28 with TRBJ2-5; D not certain. Germline lookup yields CDR1 MDHEN and CDR2 SYDVKM. Trimming left V 8 bases short and J 1 base short, with 17 bases between. The length of the CDR3 is 15 residues. CDR3 residues: CASAVPSIVQETQYF. CDR3 DNA sequence: TGTGCCAGCGCGGTACCCTCGATTGTCCAAGAGACCCAGTACTTC.